The sequence of this T cell receptor beta chain was determined in a study of regulatory T cells in long-lasting Graves disease (dated by TCRdb to the early 2020s). Study-level background: Patients with newly diagnosed Graves' disease had been on antithyroid drugs for under 3 months. Persistent Graves' disease patients were compared with newly diagnosed Graves' disease patients by peripheral blood TCR sequencing and RNA sequencing. The study was conducted in China and was registered as a clinical trial. A total of some 35 samples underwent TCR sequencing, from about 13 patients with persistent Graves' disease and 20 patients with newly diagnosed Graves' disease. Study-level results and caveats: Sequencing and analysis were restricted to the TCR beta chain. The small sample size was acknowledged by the authors as a limitation that may reduce accuracy. Compared with newly diagnosed patients, persistent Graves' disease patients had lower TCR Shannon entropy and fewer highly expanded clones, which suggests clonal expansion. TRBV28, TRBJ1-2 and TRBJ2-5 were preferentially used in persistent disease, while TRBV20-1 and TRBJ2-1 were favored in newly diagnosed disease. Patients with persistent disease shared more public clonotypes (about 3,000) than newly diagnosed patients did (about 1,000). Only peripheral blood was studied, because thyroid tissue, the primary lesion, was inaccessible.

This specimen's time point label, per the study, means: newly diagnosed GD, antithyroid drugs for less than 3 months. RNA was extracted from PBMCs in TRIzol for both TCR sequencing and RNA sequencing. The diagnosis of Graves' disease was made according to American Thyroid Association guidelines. The patients came from an endocrinology department in Xi'an, China. Each patient gave approximately 10 milliliters of peripheral blood, collected in an EDTA anticoagulant tube. PBMCs were isolated by Ficoll Paque Plus density gradient separation without further T cell sorting. RNA quality was checked with an Agilent 2100 Bioanalyzer and agarose gel, and concentration with a NanoDrop 2000. This clonotype was detected ten times or more. It lacks a known antigen. No much larger clonotype is one base removed from it; base qualities were not supplied. Library creation used multiplex PCR. Reads for this sample came from an Illumina HiSeq 4000. CDR3 regions were amplified by Arm-PCR with iRepertoire HTBI primers to construct TCR beta libraries. Gel purification was performed on PCR products prior to sequencing. The source study handled its data this way. Across samples, roughly 60 TRBV and around 15 TRBJ segments were identified and used for gene usage analysis of CDR3 amino acid clonotypes. Filtered high-quality paired reads were merged into contigs using COPE and FqMerger. BLAST was used to align contigs to IMGT TRBV, TRBD and TRBJ reference genes, with CDR3 defined following IMGT. Any clonotype with a frequency above 0.1% was classified as a highly expanded clone. Shannon entropy served as the measure of repertoire diversity, while the Gini coefficient captured V-J evenness. Clonotypes shared by more than one individual were considered public. In-frame beta chains were kept once TCRdb had trimmed the public reads at Q25 with fastp and called clones with MiXCR. When rows share a CDR3 protein, they turn into one entry using the most common DNA and genes. The V and J calls shown here were made by TCRdb, not taken from the authors' results. This sample comprises 440,000 or so distinct CDR3 sequences, roughly 17% of them detected only once. The ten largest clones capture 9.5% to 12% of the sample.

Trimming removed 2 bases from V and 6 bases from J, leaving 11 bases between the germline ends. The CDR3 measures 13 amino acids from cysteine to phenylalanine. Only the CDR3 region is kept as DNA, spanning 39 bases read in frame from base 1. The germline V gene yields KGHSH for CDR1 and LQKENI for CDR2. The same data also contributed to another study, on T cells in Graves' hyperthyroidism and ophthalmopathy. The second publication reports: Stable Graves' hyperthyroidism was defined as the absence of progression to ophthalmopathy over 18 months of follow-up. Hyperthyroidism patients were newly diagnosed, had a disease duration of under 2 months, and were aged 18 to 65 years. Exclusion was applied to patients with uncontrolled infections, other autoimmune diseases, pregnancy or lactation. Diagnoses were based on clinical symptoms, serum thyroxine and TRAb, thyroid ultrasound and orbital computed tomography. The first round of RT-PCR for the TCR CDR3 was performed with the HTBI primer set and the Qiagen OneStep RT-PCR kit. Blood samples also contained most of the expanded thyroid clonotypes (frequency above 0.001), which suggests that blood repertoires may reflect thyroid immune responses. In cross-validation, a model built on a 13 V-J signature told ophthalmopathy apart from stable hyperthyroidism with under 90% sensitivity and around 83% specificity, and in testing the same model reached 80%/75%. During validation, the model predicted progression to ophthalmopathy a median of roughly six months ahead of onset, with more than 55% sensitivity and more than 72% specificity. A discovery cohort of approximately 97 patients, roughly 43 with Graves' ophthalmopathy and over 55 with stable Graves' hyperthyroidism, was used to find distinguishing TCR V-J signatures. Prospective prediction of ophthalmopathy was tested in an independent validation cohort consisting of fewer than 20 hyperthyroidism patients and about 17 patients who later progressed to ophthalmopathy. The roughly 90 discovery patients were divided at random into training and test sets in a 7:3 ratio. Thyroid tissue and blood T-cell repertoires from several Graves' hyperthyroidism patients were also compared in the study. After blood sampling, hyperthyroidism patients were treated with methimazole at a starting dose of 30 mg daily, and ophthalmopathy patients were treated with high-dose intravenous methylprednisolone. Libraries were constructed in a second round of multiplex PCR, after which size selection and purification were performed. Libraries were sequenced paired-end with 100 bp reads on an Illumina HiSeq2000. Raw data were processed with SOAPnuke, discarding reads with adapters, uncalled bases, mean Phred below 15, or no exact constant-primer or identifier match. High-quality paired reads were merged using COPE v1.2.5, and each unique nucleotide sequence was defined as a clonotype. MiTCR v1.1 was used to align the clonotypes against IMGT TRBV, TRBD and TRBJ reference segments. Only V-J combinations with frequency above 0.0001, covering approximately 99% of repertoires, were analysed. A TCS score was defined as the ratio between F50 (clonal expansion) and ExV (chaos), using BLOSUM62-based TCRdist between CDR3 peptides within each V-J. Welch's t-statistics and random forest reduced 450 to 600 V-J features to about 13, which were used in a naive Bayes classifier (R e1071). No statistical method was used to fix the sample size in advance, and group allocation was not hidden from the investigators. According to the paper, TCR Vbeta CDR3 sequencing was carried out on 135 peripheral blood samples, which came from around 43 ophthalmopathy, fewer than 80 hyperthyroidism and 17 progressor patients.

The rearrangement joined TRBV18 to TRBJ2-7; the D gene is possibly TRBD1, with 5 bases matching. The sequence was collected from a woman aged 25 to 45 with Graves disease. Donor details come from another sample of the same person, matched by shared clones. The sequencing here drew on peripheral blood mononuclear cells (PBMCs), taken at new diagnosis, from a patient treated with antithyroid drugs. The nucleotide sequence reads as follows: TGTGCCAGCTCACCAGGGGCCAAGCGCGAGCAGTACTTC. Translation gives CASSPGAKREQYF.